This entry lists 11 T cell receptor beta chains sequenced from one sample in a study of cytomegalovirus exposure and HLA in healthy donors. The PCR employed 60 Vbeta primers together with 13 Jbeta primers. Data came from immunoSEQ multiplex PCR; TCRdb stores just in-frame clones and leaves some out. Found here are about 160,000 clones, approximately 67% of them singletons; the top ten hold around 4.5%. Sequenced input: PBMCs. The receptor set was obtained from a woman aged 18-29 years in good health and CMV-seropositive.

This clone was counted a few times. The V gene is TRBV30, the J gene TRBJ2-2; possible D gene TRBD1, 6 bases. The V gene lost 6 bases and the J gene lost 0 bases, with 11 bases spanning the gap. CDR1 and CDR2 (germline): GTSNPN, SVGIG (reference sequence). The CDR3 has 14 residues. The CDR3 DNA is TGTGCCTGTACAGGGCCGTCGAACACCGGGGAGCTGTTTTTT. Translation: CACTGPSNTGELFF.

The chain joins TRBV20-1 to TRBJ1-1; tentatively, D is TRBD1 (6 bases). Germline-derived CDR1 and CDR2 are DFQATT and SNEGSKA (reference sequence). This CDR3 region has 10 residues. The V and J ends lost 6 bases and 8 bases respectively, with 10 bases between them. The chain's CDR3 is CSALRGEAFF. The CDR3 DNA is TGCAGTGCCCTTAGGGGGGAAGCTTTCTTT.

V gene TRBV5-6 combines with J gene TRBJ1-1, with D possibly matching TRBD1 (5 bases). Trimming cost V 1 base and J 0 bases, with 13 bases left between them. This CDR3 spans 16 amino acids. The germline CDR1 and CDR2 sequences are SGHDT and YYEEEE. This CDR3 is CASSLPAGRMNTEAFF. The CDR3 DNA is TGTGCCAGCAGCTTGCCGGCAGGGCGAATGAACACTGAAGCTTTCTTT.

The table lists this clone with a count of one. In DNA form, the CDR3 reads TGTGCCAGTTCCTCTTATCGGAACACTGAAGCTTTCTTT. This gives the protein CASSSYRNTEAFF. The chain has TRBV19 and TRBJ1-1; D remains ambiguous. Germline CDR1 is LNHDA and CDR2 is SQIVND (reference sequence). V dropped 8 bases and J dropped 1 base, with 11 bases sitting between them. The CDR3 length is 13 residues.

This chain links TRBV30 with TRBJ2-5, with no clear D. This CDR3 spans 13 amino acids. The V end lost 2 bases, the J end lost 2 bases, and 9 bases lay between the germline ends. Germline CDR1 is GTSNPN and CDR2 is SVGIG (reference sequence). The chain's CDR3 is CAWSRVTQETQYF. In DNA, the CDR3 is TGTGCCTGGAGTCGGGTTACACAAGAGACCCAGTACTTC. Full variable domain (remainder filled in from reference TRBV30 and TRBJ2-5): SQTIHQWPATLVQPVGSPLSLECTVEGTSNPNLYWYRQAAGRGLQLLFYSVGIGQISSEVPQNLSASRPQDRQFILSSKKLLLSDSGFYLCAWSRVTQETQYFGPGTRLLVL.

This sequence joins TRBV30 and TRBJ2-5, with a tentative D call TRBD2 (5 bases). Germline loops: CDR1 GTSNPN, CDR2 SVGIG (reference sequence). The CDR3 runs 15 residues. The V gene lost 1 base and the J gene lost 0 bases, with 12 bases spanning the gap. CDR3 sequence reads: CAWSGFGLYQETQYF. CDR3 DNA: TGTGCCTGGAGTGGGTTCGGACTGTACCAAGAGACCCAGTACTTC.

A few counts support this clone. Sequence at one end of the junction differs from germline and may be a read error. The chain recombines TRBV5-1 with TRBJ2-1; the match to TRBD1 covers 9 bases. CDR1 SGHRS and CDR2 YFSETQ come from the germline V gene. The CDR3 covers 15 residues. CDR3 DNA sequence: TGCGCCAGCACCTTGGGGACAGGGCTTAACAATGAGCAGTTCTTC. Its protein is CASTLGTGLNNEQFF.

J is TRBJ2-2 and V is TRBV12-5, with D uncertain. Germline CDR1 reads LGHNT; CDR2 reads FRNRAP. The germline V and J ends were trimmed by 0 bases and 6 bases, with 8 bases remaining between them. The CDR3 sequence is 14 residues long. The CDR3 loop is CASGLVQVSGELFF. The CDR3 DNA is TGTGCTAGTGGTTTGGTACAAGTGTCCGGGGAGCTGTTTTTT.

In its sample, this clone was seen a few times. V and J are TRBV6-5 and TRBJ2-7; D is unresolved. The CDR3 spans 15 residues. CDR1 is MNHEY, CDR2 SVGAGI, per germline. Between the trimmed V and J ends, which lost 0 bases and 5 bases, there was a span of 14 bases. The CDR3 DNA reads as TGTGCCAGCAGTTACTCGCGCGGTACGAGCGACGAGCAGTACTTC. Its translation: CASSYSRGTSDEQYF.

This chain joins TRBV7-3 and TRBJ2-3; 10 bases are shared with TRBD2. CDR1 and CDR2 (germline): SGHTA, FQGTGA. Unmatched junction bases numbered 3, after V lost 4 bases and J lost 2 bases. The CDR3 runs 15 residues. The CDR3 DNA follows: TGTGCCAGCAGCTACGGACTAGCGGTCACAGATACGCAGTATTTT. It codes for CASSYGLAVTDTQYF.

CDR3 in DNA: TGTGCCAGCAGCTTGGGACGGGGATTCCACGAGCAGTACTTC. It specifies CASSLGRGFHEQYF. The V call is TRBV5-6, the J call TRBJ2-7; a weak D match, TRBD2 (5 bases). V was trimmed by 0 bases and J by 5 bases, leaving 12 bases between them. CDR1 is SGHDT, CDR2 YYEEEE, per germline. This CDR3 spans 14 amino acids.